The present entry profiles one T cell receptor (beta chain) with its context. Generated by immunoSEQ multiplex PCR, the TCRdb table keeps only in-frame clones and is missing some. Of around 300,000 clones listed, 90% were seen once; the top ten hold 3% to 4%. This sample is part of a study of blood T cell repertoires in COVID-19. The CDR3 is made up of 13 amino acids. Germline lookup yields CDR1 KGHDR and CDR2 SFDVKD. V lost 8 bases to trimming and J lost 2 bases, with 9 bases between them. The chain has TRBV24-1 and TRBJ1-5; no definite D call. This TCR derives from a middle-aged woman with acute or convalescent COVID-19. Sequencing used peripheral blood. CDR3: CATIKPGNQPQHF. CDR3 sequence (DNA): TGTGCCACCATCAAACCGGGCAATCAGCCCCAGCATTTT.